This T cell receptor beta chain stems from a study of spatial heterogeneity in lung cancer. Findings of the study overall: One measure, the expanded intratumoral alpha and beta TCR count, tracked tumor mutation counts.

TCRdb passed the 5' RACE reads through MiXCR, listing each CDR3 protein once. The sample contains over a thousand distinct CDR3 sequences, approximately 9.8% of which appear only once. This CDR3 has 14 residues. Deletions cut 8 bases from V and 4 bases from J, with 17 bases between. CDR1 and CDR2 (germline): ENHRY, SYGVKD. In its sample, this clonotype was seen a few times. Antigen unknown. This beta chain lies outside the target of a library built for alpha chains; its clone size means little. Described time point: sample taken at primary tumor resection. There were around 72 donors, all of them untreated patients with early-stage non-small cell lung cancer. Sequencing covered unsorted whole RNA taken from tumor, nontumor lung or frozen PBMC.

The chain is built from TRBV10-3 and TRBJ2-5; D possibly corresponds to TRBD2 (6 bases). The TCR sequence derives from a female donor with early-stage non-small cell lung cancer. The specimen comprised lung tumor tissue, sampled at surgery. CDR3 nucleotide sequence: TGTGCCATCGGTGGCTCGGGAGTAGGAGAGACCCAGTACTTC. Protein: CAIGGSGVGETQYF.